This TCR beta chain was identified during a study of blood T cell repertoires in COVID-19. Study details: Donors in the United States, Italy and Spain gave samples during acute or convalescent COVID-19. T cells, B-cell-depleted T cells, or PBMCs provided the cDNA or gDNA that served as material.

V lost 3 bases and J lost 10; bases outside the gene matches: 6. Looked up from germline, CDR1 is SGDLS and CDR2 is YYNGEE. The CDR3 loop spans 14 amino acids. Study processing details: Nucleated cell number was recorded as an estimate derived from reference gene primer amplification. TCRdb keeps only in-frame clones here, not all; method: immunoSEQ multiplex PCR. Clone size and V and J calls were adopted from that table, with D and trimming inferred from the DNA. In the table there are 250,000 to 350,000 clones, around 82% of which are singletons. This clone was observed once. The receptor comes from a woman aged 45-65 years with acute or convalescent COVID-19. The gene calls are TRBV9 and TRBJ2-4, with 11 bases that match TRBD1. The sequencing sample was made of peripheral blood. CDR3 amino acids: CASSAGGTGGIQYF. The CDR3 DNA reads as TGTGCCAGCAGCGCGGGAGGGACAGGGGGGATTCAGTACTTC.